The 8 T cell receptor beta chains below come from one sample, sequenced in a study of shared clonotypes between healthy human individuals. Only in-frame clones appear in the TCRdb table, and some are missing; sequencing was by immunoSEQ multiplex PCR. The sample lists approximately 340,000 clones; around 79% were seen once. The source material was memory CD4+ T cells sorted from blood. Indicated subset: CD45RA-negative fraction. Receptor source: a man aged 25 to 40 in good health.

A note on this clone: Additional DNA sequences in this sample encode the identical CDR3. The V call is TRBV2, the J call TRBJ2-2, with 13 bases aligning to TRBD2. The V gene end was trimmed by 6 bases and the J gene end by 8 bases; junction bases not matched to a gene: 3. This CDR3 is 14 amino acids long. The germline CDR1 and CDR2 sequences are SNHLY and FYNNEI. CDR3 in DNA: TGTGCCAGCAGCGGACTAGCGGGAGCAGGGGAGCTGTTTTTT. Translated, it gives CASSGLAGAGELFF.

V usage is TRBV5-6 and J usage is TRBJ2-3; D might be TRBD1 (6 bases). This CDR3 is 14 amino acids long. V lost 0 bases and J 1 base, leaving 6 bases between the germline ends. Germline CDR1 and CDR2: SGHDT and YYEEEE. CDR3 nucleotides: TGTGCCAGCAGCTTGGCAGGGGGCACAGATACGCAGTATTTT. Translating it yields CASSLAGGTDTQYF.

The chain is built from TRBV5-3 and TRBJ2-2, with 12 bases fitting TRBD1. TRBV5-3 is classed as an ORF, of uncertain function. The CDR3 is 18 amino acids. Trimming removed 5 bases from V and 4 bases from J; junction bases left unmatched: 12. CDR3 coding DNA: TGTGCCAGAAGGTCCTTCACCGGGACAGGGGGCCCCACCGGGGAGCTGTTTTTT. It translates to CARRSFTGTGGPTGELFF.

The chain carries TRBV19 and TRBJ2-1; the D is unclear. Trimming removed 6 bases from V and 9 bases from J, with 12 bases in between. The CDR3 sequence is 12 residues long. Germline V lookup: CDR1 LNHDA, CDR2 SQIVND (reference sequence). This chain's CDR3 is CASSETWGEQFF. The CDR3 nucleotides are TGTGCCAGTAGCGAAACCTGGGGTGAGCAGTTCTTC.

The V gene is TRBV11-3, the J gene TRBJ2-7, with 7 bases that match TRBD2. The V segment lost 3 bases and the J segment 0 bases; nucleotides outside the gene matches: 5. This CDR3 has 15 residues. CDR1 is SGHNT and CDR2 is YENEEA in the germline V gene. The CDR3 DNA reads TGTGCCAGCAGCTTCGCTAGCGGAGCCTCCTACGAGCAGTACTTC. Its protein product is CASSFASGASYEQYF.

This chain connects TRBV5-4 to TRBJ2-1; 7 positions agree with TRBD1. The CDR3 contains 15 residues. Looked up from germline, CDR1 is SGHNT and CDR2 is YYREEE (reference sequence). The V gene end was trimmed by 4 bases and the J gene end by 1 base; junction bases not matched to a gene: 5. The CDR3: CASSAQTGSYNEQFF. For the CDR3, the DNA is TGTGCCAGCAGCGCACAGACAGGGTCCTACAATGAGCAGTTCTTC.

This sequence joins TRBV30 and TRBJ2-7; tentatively, D is TRBD1 (6 bases). The CDR3 loop spans 12 amino acids. CDR1 GTSNPN and CDR2 SVGIG come from the germline V gene (reference sequence). V was shortened by 5 bases and J by 3 bases, with 11 bases between the two germline ends. This CDR3 reads CAWGTNYYEQYF. CDR3 DNA: TGTGCCTGGGGGACAAACTACTACGAGCAGTACTTC.

The V gene is TRBV15, the J gene TRBJ2-5; D may be TRBD1 (6 bases). Germline CDR1 reads LNHNV; CDR2 reads YYDKDF (reference sequence). The CDR3 has 13 residues. Trimming removed 5 bases from V and 3 bases from J, with 10 bases in between. The CDR3 DNA follows: TGTGCCACCAGCTTTGACAGGAAAGAGACCCAGTACTTC. This encodes CATSFDRKETQYF.